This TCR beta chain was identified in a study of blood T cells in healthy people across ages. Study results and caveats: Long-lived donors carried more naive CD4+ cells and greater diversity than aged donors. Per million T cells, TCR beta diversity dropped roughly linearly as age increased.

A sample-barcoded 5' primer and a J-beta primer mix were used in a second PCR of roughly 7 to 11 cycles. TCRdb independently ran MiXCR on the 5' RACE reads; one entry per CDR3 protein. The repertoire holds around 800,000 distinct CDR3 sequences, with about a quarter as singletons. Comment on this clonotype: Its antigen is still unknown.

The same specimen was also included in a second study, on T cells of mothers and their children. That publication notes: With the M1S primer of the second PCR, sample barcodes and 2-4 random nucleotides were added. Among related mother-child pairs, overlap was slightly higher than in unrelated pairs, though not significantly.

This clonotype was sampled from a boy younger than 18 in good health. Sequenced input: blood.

As DNA, the CDR3 is TGTGCCAGCAACCAAAAGGGAGATCAGCCCCAGCATTTT. Amino acids: CASNQKGDQPQHF. The chain has TRBV12-3 or TRBV12-4 and TRBJ1-5, with D unclear. The CDR3 length is 13 residues. Trimming stripped 7 bases from V and 5 bases from J, with 12 bases between.